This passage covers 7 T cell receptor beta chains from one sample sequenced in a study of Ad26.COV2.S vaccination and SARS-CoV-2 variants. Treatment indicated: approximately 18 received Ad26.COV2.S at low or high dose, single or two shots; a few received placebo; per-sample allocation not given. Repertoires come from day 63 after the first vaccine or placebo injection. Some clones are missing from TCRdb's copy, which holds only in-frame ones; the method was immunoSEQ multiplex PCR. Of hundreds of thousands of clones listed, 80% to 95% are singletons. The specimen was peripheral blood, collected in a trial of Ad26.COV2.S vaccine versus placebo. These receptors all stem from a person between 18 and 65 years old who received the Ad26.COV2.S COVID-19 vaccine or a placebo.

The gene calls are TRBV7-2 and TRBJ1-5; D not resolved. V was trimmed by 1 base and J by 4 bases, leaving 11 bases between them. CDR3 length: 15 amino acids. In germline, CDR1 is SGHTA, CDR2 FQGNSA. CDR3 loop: CASSLEGGLNQPQHF. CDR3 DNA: TGTGCCAGCAGCTTAGAGGGAGGGTTGAATCAGCCCCAGCATTTT.

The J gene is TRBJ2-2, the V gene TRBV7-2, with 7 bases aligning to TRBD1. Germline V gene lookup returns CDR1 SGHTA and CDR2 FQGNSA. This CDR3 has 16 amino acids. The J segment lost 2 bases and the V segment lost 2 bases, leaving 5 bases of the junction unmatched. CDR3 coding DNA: TGTGCCAGCAGCTTATCCGGGACAGCTAACACCGGGGAGCTGTTTTTT. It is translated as CASSLSGTANTGELFF.

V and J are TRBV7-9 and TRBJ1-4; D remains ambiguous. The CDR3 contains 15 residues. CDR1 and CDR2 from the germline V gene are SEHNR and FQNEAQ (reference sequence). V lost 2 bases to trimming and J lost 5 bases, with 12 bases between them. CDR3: CASSLSASKNEKLFF. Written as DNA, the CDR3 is TGTGCCAGCAGCTTAAGCGCATCGAAAAATGAAAAACTGTTTTTT.

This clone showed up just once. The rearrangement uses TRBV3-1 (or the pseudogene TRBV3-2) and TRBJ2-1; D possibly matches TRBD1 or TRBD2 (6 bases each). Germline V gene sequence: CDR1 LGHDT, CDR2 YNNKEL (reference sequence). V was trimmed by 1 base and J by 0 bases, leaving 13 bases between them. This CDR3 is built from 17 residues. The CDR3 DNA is TGTGCCAGCAGCCAAGGTGTCGGGGGCTTCTCCTACAATGAGCAGTTCTTC. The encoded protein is CASSQGVGGFSYNEQFF.

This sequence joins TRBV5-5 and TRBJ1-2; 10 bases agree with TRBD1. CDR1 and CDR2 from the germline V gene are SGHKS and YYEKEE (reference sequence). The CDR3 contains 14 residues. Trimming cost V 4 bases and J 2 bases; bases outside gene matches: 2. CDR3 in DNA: TGTGCCAGCAGCCTGACAGGGGGCAACTATGGCTACACCTTC. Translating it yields CASSLTGGNYGYTF.

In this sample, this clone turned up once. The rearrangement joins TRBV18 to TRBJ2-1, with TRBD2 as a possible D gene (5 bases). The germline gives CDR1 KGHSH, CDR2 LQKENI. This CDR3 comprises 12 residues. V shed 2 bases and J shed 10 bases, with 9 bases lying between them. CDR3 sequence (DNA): TGTGCCAGCTCACCATACGCGGGCGAGCAGTTCTTC. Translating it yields CASSPYAGEQFF. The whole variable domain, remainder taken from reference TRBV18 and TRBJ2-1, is NAGVMQNPRHLVRRRGQEARLRCSPMKGHSHVYWYRQLPEEGLKFMVYLQKENIIDESGMPKERFSAEFPKEGPSILRIQQVVRGDSAAYFCASSPYAGEQFFGPGTRLTVL.

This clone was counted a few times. The CDR3 nucleotides are TGTGCCAGCAGCCGTACAGAGTTTCAGCCCCAGCATTTT. Encoded protein: CASSRTEFQPQHF. V and J are TRBV7-2 and TRBJ1-5; D ambiguous. The CDR3 covers 13 residues. Germline CDR1 is SGHTA and CDR2 is FQGNSA. The V end was cut by 5 bases, the J end by 6 bases, with 11 bases between.